This TCR beta chain is drawn from a study of T cell changes during pregnancy in multiple sclerosis (dated by TCRdb to 2018 to 2020). A note on the overall study: The study examined how the T cell repertoire changed over the course of pregnancy in women with multiple sclerosis.

The germline V gene encodes CDR1 SGHDT and CDR2 YYEEEE. There are 15 amino acids in the CDR3, from cysteine to phenylalanine inclusive. The retained sequence is limited to the CDR3, 45 bases, with the frame set at the first base. V is shortened by 4 bases, J by 5 bases, and the region joining them spans 19 bases. The library relied on the immunoSEQ multiplex PCR assay. Held by TCRdb, this immuneACCESS table contains in-frame sequences only and omits some clones. Under half of the omission traces to an unresolved V gene where checked; the cause of the rest is unknown. Within this sample are 90,000 or so clones, with approximately 92% of them counted one time only. The ten most abundant clones make up more than 1.5% of the sample. As regards this clone: Its specific antigen is unknown. Per-nucleotide qualities are absent, and no much larger clonotype sits a single base away.

The sequencing used peripheral blood, collected in the first trimester of pregnancy. The receptor was derived from a female donor with multiple sclerosis, enrolled in a pregnancy study. This chain joins TRBV5-6 to TRBJ2-7; a tentative D call is TRBD1 (7 bases match). The DNA sequence is TGTGCCAGCAGCCCGGGAAGGAGGGGGCGGAACGAGCAGTACTTC. This codes for CASSPGRRGRNEQYF.